This is a list of T cell receptor beta chains from one sample in a study of OX40 agonist ivuxolimab in advanced cancers. Sequencing was performed with immunoSEQ multiplex PCR; in TCRdb, only in-frame clones are kept and a portion is missing. The sample carries around 56,000 clones, about four fifths recorded once. Sequences were derived from CD4+ or CD8+ T cells sorted from blood, sampled in a trial of the OX40 agonist ivuxolimab. The receptor set was obtained from an adult with an advanced solid tumor such as melanoma, head and neck, liver or kidney cancer. Both conserved end residues are part of each CDR3. Each record gives: V gene, J gene, clone size, D gene, CDR3 protein, CDR3 DNA. The D gene is left open where the match is weak. Clone sizes are given selectively: once, few, many, or a class where the clone is expanded.

V: TRBV5-1; J: TRBJ1-1; size: NA; D: TRBD1; CDR3: CASSLEWTGRTEAFF; DNA: TGCGCCAGCAGCTTGGAGTGGACAGGGAGAACTGAAGCTTTCTTT
V: TRBV5-1; J: TRBJ2-7; size: NA; D: NA; CDR3: CASSWSSSDGGTPYEQYF; DNA: TGCGCCAGCAGCTGGAGTTCATCCGACGGGGGAACACCCTACGAGCAGTACTTC
V: TRBV29-1; J: TRBJ2-5; size: NA; D: NA; CDR3: CSVALLASQETQYF; DNA: TGCAGCGTTGCCTTACTAGCATCCCAAGAGACCCAGTACTTC
V: TRBV5-4; J: TRBJ2-5; size: once; D: NA; CDR3: CASTPDGDSGETQYF; DNA: TGTGCCAGCACCCCTGATGGGGATTCGGGGGAGACCCAGTACTTC
V: TRBV19; J: TRBJ2-5; size: NA; D: TRBD2; CDR3: CASSIGIAGEGETQYF; DNA: TGTGCCAGTAGTATAGGAATAGCGGGAGAAGGGGAGACCCAGTACTTC
V: TRBV11-2; J: TRBJ1-1; size: NA; D: NA; CDR3: CASSANQAEAFF; DNA: TGTGCCAGCAGCGCCAATCAGGCTGAAGCTTTCTTT
V: TRBV7-9; J: TRBJ2-2; size: NA; D: TRBD1; CDR3: CASSFGDREVTGELFF; DNA: TGTGCCAGCAGCTTTGGGGACAGGGAGGTTACCGGGGAGCTGTTTTTT
V: TRBV18; J: TRBJ1-5; size: NA; D: TRBD1; CDR3: CASSRTTLQGWEPQHF; DNA: TGTGCCAGCTCACGTACCACGCTACAGGGGTGGGAGCCCCAGCATTTT
V: TRBV29-1; J: TRBJ1-2; size: NA; D: NA; CDR3: CSVAIHSDGYTF; DNA: TGCAGCGTTGCGATACACAGCGATGGCTACACCTTC
V: TRBV6-6; J: TRBJ1-5; size: NA; D: NA; CDR3: CASSYDFRGNQPQHF; DNA: TGTGCCAGCAGTTACGATTTTAGGGGCAATCAGCCCCAGCATTTT
V: TRBV19; J: TRBJ2-6; size: NA; D: NA; CDR3: CASATVSGANVLTF; DNA: TGTGCCAGTGCGACCGTCTCTGGGGCCAACGTCCTGACTTTC
V: TRBV18; J: TRBJ1-5; size: NA; D: NA; CDR3: CASSPEGNQPQHF; DNA: TGTGCCAGCTCACCCGAAGGGAATCAGCCCCAGCATTTT
V: TRBV2; J: TRBJ1-1; size: NA; D: TRBD1; CDR3: CASRGQGNTEAFF; DNA: TGTGCCAGCAGAGGACAGGGGAACACTGAAGCTTTCTTT
V: TRBV5-4; J: TRBJ2-7; size: once; D: TRBD1; CDR3: CASSQDRGPYEQYF; DNA: TGTGCCAGCAGCCAGGACAGGGGGCCTTACGAGCAGTACTTC
V: TRBV30; J: TRBJ2-7; size: NA; D: NA; CDR3: CAWSVQSYEQYF; DNA: TGTGCCTGGAGTGTACAGTCCTACGAGCAGTACTTC
V: TRBV5-1; J: TRBJ1-6; size: NA; D: NA; CDR3: CASSLESRSPLHF; DNA: TGCGCCAGCAGCTTGGAATCACGAAGCCCCCTCCACTTT
V: TRBV5-1; J: TRBJ1-1; size: few; D: NA; CDR3: CASSLAGDNTEAFF; DNA: TGCGCCAGCAGCTTGGCAGGGGACAACACTGAAGCTTTCTTT
V: TRBV7-2; J: TRBJ2-7; size: medium-sized; D: TRBD2; CDR3: CASSLVSGSSYEQYF; DNA: TGTGCCAGCAGCTTAGTGAGCGGGAGCTCCTACGAGCAGTACTTC
V: TRBV5-1; J: TRBJ2-4; size: NA; D: NA; CDR3: CASSLAGVDIQYF; DNA: TGTGCCAGCAGCTTGGCCGGGGTGGACATTCAGTACTTC
V: TRBV4-1; J: TRBJ2-7; size: many; D: NA; CDR3: CASSQGAPAYEQYF; DNA: TGCGCCAGCAGCCAAGGGGCACCAGCCTACGAGCAGTACTTC
V: TRBV30; J: TRBJ2-2; size: NA; D: NA; CDR3: CAWTPDGYTGELFF; DNA: TGTGCCTGGACCCCTGACGGGTACACCGGGGAGCTGTTTTTT
V: TRBV23-1; J: TRBJ1-2; size: once; D: NA; CDR3: CASSQSTGGGYTF; DNA: TGCGCCAGCAGTCAATCGACGGGGGGTGGCTACACCTTC
V: TRBV4-1; J: TRBJ1-6; size: once; D: TRBD1; CDR3: CASSQGQGAGNSPLHF; DNA: TGCGCCAGCAGCCAAGGACAGGGGGCGGGAAATTCACCCCTCCACTTT
V: TRBV7-7; J: TRBJ2-1; size: NA; D: NA; CDR3: CASSLQLADEQFF; DNA: TGTGCTAGCAGCTTACAACTCGCGGATGAGCAGTTCTTC
V: TRBV15; J: TRBJ2-1; size: NA; D: TRBD2; CDR3: CATSARRGGEQFF; DNA: TGTGCCACCAGCGCGAGACGGGGGGGTGAGCAGTTCTTC
V: TRBV5-4; J: TRBJ1-1; size: NA; D: TRBD1; CDR3: CASSWDRGNTEAFF; DNA: TGTGCCAGCAGCTGGGACAGGGGGAACACTGAAGCTTTCTTT
V: TRBV4-1; J: TRBJ1-1; size: NA; D: NA; CDR3: CASSHGGIMNTEAFF; DNA: TGCGCCAGCAGCCATGGGGGCATAATGAACACTGAAGCTTTCTTT
V: TRBV2; J: TRBJ1-6; size: few; D: NA; CDR3: CASLQGSSYNSPLHF; DNA: TGTGCCAGCCTCCAGGGGAGCTCCTATAATTCACCCCTCCACTTT
V: TRBV5-1; J: TRBJ2-1; size: NA; D: TRBD1; CDR3: CASSLATGATGNEQFF; DNA: TGCGCCAGCAGCTTGGCCACAGGGGCGACTGGGAATGAGCAGTTCTTC
V: TRBV19; J: TRBJ2-5; size: NA; D: NA; CDR3: CASSSWRGEETQYF; DNA: TGTGCCAGTAGTTCCTGGAGGGGAGAAGAGACCCAGTACTTC
V: TRBV7-9; J: TRBJ2-7; size: NA; D: NA; CDR3: CASSLLQGAYEQYF; DNA: TGTGCCAGCAGCTTGCTACAGGGCGCCTACGAGCAGTACTTC
V: TRBV15; J: TRBJ2-1; size: NA; D: TRBD1; CDR3: CATSRDETGGRDEQFF; DNA: TGTGCCACCAGCAGAGACGAGACAGGGGGCAGGGATGAGCAGTTCTTC
V: TRBV27; J: TRBJ2-6; size: NA; D: TRBD2; CDR3: CASSLGAGVGANVLTF; DNA: TGTGCCAGCAGTTTGGGAGCGGGAGTTGGGGCCAACGTCCTGACTTTC
V: TRBV7-8; J: TRBJ1-5; size: NA; D: NA; CDR3: CASSLTGNQPQHF; DNA: TGTGCCAGCAGCCTAACAGGGAATCAGCCCCAGCATTTT
V: TRBV29-1; J: TRBJ1-2; size: NA; D: NA; CDR3: CSVDRGVGYTF; DNA: TGCAGCGTTGATAGAGGGGTAGGCTACACCTTC
V: TRBV6-5; J: TRBJ2-2; size: NA; D: NA; CDR3: CASSLKPRGFGELFF; DNA: TGTGCCAGCAGCTTAAAACCTAGGGGGTTCGGGGAGCTGTTTTTT
V: TRBV19; J: TRBJ1-2; size: NA; D: NA; CDR3: CASSTQGRRGYTF; DNA: TGTGCCAGTAGTACTCAGGGGCGGCGGGGCTACACCTTC
V: TRBV30; J: TRBJ1-5; size: NA; D: NA; CDR3: CAWSVLLGTDQPQHF; DNA: TGTGCCTGGAGTGTTCTTTTGGGGACGGATCAGCCCCAGCATTTT
V: TRBV18; J: TRBJ2-1; size: NA; D: TRBD1; CDR3: CASSPAGTGVNEQFF; DNA: TGTGCCAGCTCACCAGCCGGGACAGGGGTCAATGAGCAGTTCTTC
V: TRBV10-2; J: TRBJ1-4; size: NA; D: NA; CDR3: CASSERQLNEKLFF; DNA: TGCGCCAGCAGTGAGAGGCAGCTTAATGAAAAACTGTTTTTT
V: TRBV28; J: TRBJ2-1; size: once; D: NA; CDR3: CASRDRGPLREQFF; DNA: TGTGCCAGCCGAGATCGCGGGCCGCTTCGGGAGCAGTTCTTC
V: TRBV10-3; J: TRBJ2-2; size: NA; D: NA; CDR3: CAIRMDSTSANTGELFF; DNA: TGTGCCATCAGGATGGACAGCACTTCCGCGAACACCGGGGAGCTGTTTTTT
V: TRBV11-2; J: TRBJ2-7; size: NA; D: TRBD1; CDR3: CASRQTGSDEQYF; DNA: TGTGCCAGCAGGCAGACAGGGAGCGACGAGCAGTACTTC
V: TRBV28; J: TRBJ2-1; size: NA; D: TRBD2; CDR3: CASSRTSSIYEQFF; DNA: TGTGCCAGCAGTCGGACTAGCAGTATCTATGAGCAGTTCTTC
V: TRBV28; J: TRBJ2-5; size: NA; D: NA; CDR3: CASSARVGAWETQYF; DNA: TGTGCCAGCAGCGCTAGGGTGGGGGCGTGGGAGACCCAGTACTTC
V: TRBV6-5; J: TRBJ2-1; size: once; D: NA; CDR3: CASSYAAGEQFF; DNA: TGTGCCAGCAGTTACGCGGCGGGTGAGCAGTTCTTC
V: TRBV7-9; J: TRBJ1-1; size: NA; D: NA; CDR3: CASSLAGVGDTEAFF; DNA: TGTGCCAGCAGCTTAGCAGGGGTGGGGGACACTGAAGCTTTCTTT
V: TRBV21-1; J: TRBJ1-6; size: NA; D: NA; CDR3: CASSKSLSPLHF; DNA: TGTGCCAGCAGCAAATCACTCTCACCCCTCCACTTT
V: TRBV7-8; J: TRBJ2-7; size: NA; D: NA; CDR3: CASSLAFRSSYEQYF; DNA: TGTGCCAGCAGCTTAGCGTTCCGGAGTTCCTACGAGCAGTACTTC
V: TRBV14; J: TRBJ2-5; size: NA; D: TRBD1; CDR3: CASSPGTGEETQYF; DNA: TGTGCCAGCAGCCCCGGGACAGGGGAAGAGACCCAGTACTTC
V: TRBV5-1; J: TRBJ2-3; size: NA; D: NA; CDR3: CASSLEQPGTDTQYF; DNA: TGCGCCAGCAGCTTGGAACAGCCCGGCACAGATACGCAGTATTTT
V: TRBV5-6; J: TRBJ2-4; size: NA; D: TRBD1; CDR3: CASSLDRGDIQYF; DNA: TGTGCCAGCAGCCTGGACAGGGGAGACATTCAGTACTTC
V: TRBV7-9; J: TRBJ1-1; size: NA; D: TRBD1; CDR3: CASRPQGAMDTEAFF; DNA: TGTGCCAGCAGGCCGCAGGGGGCGATGGACACTGAAGCTTTCTTT
V: TRBV7-3; J: TRBJ2-7; size: NA; D: TRBD2; CDR3: CASSLSSGSPYEQYF; DNA: TGTGCCAGCAGCTTATCCAGCGGGAGCCCTTACGAGCAGTACTTC
V: TRBV28; J: TRBJ2-5; size: NA; D: NA; CDR3: CASSFGVYQETQYF; DNA: TGTGCCAGCAGTTTCGGCGTGTATCAAGAGACCCAGTACTTC